This T cell receptor (beta chain) was identified during a study of CD8+ T cells in alopecia areata. At the level of the study: At a dose of 5 to 10 mg twice daily, oral tofacitinib was given to treated patients. Overall study findings and caveats: Tofacitinib yielded significantly lower scalp clonality and fewer expanded CD8+ clones among the top 100. Unlike in mice, where it was clearer, TCR sharing across patients was less clear, possibly HLA-related.

Regarding this clone: As yet, its antigen is unknown.

J gave up 0 bases and V 4 bases, and 14 bases lay outside the gene matches. Germline V gene sequence: CDR1 MGHRA, CDR2 YSYEKL. There are 18 residues in the CDR3. Treatment: oral pan-JAK inhibitor, 5-10 mg twice daily. Collected material from alopecia areata patients comprised lesional scalp punch biopsies and peripheral blood. Reverse transcription of extracted RNA yielded cDNA, which provided the sequencing template. Profiled with immunoSEQ multiplex PCR; TCRdb holds only in-frame clones, not every one. The sample consists of over 250,000 clones, about 62% of them appearing once. The sequence came from a human donor with alopecia areata. The chain recombines TRBV4-1 with TRBJ1-1; 7 bases map to TRBD1. The source was CD4+ T cells sorted from blood, collected at roughly week 52, from a patient treated with tofacitinib. The DNA of the CDR3 is TGCGCCAGCAGCCCAGACAACAGGGGCATTTCTTTGAACACTGAAGCTTTCTTT. It is translated as CASSPDNRGISLNTEAFF.